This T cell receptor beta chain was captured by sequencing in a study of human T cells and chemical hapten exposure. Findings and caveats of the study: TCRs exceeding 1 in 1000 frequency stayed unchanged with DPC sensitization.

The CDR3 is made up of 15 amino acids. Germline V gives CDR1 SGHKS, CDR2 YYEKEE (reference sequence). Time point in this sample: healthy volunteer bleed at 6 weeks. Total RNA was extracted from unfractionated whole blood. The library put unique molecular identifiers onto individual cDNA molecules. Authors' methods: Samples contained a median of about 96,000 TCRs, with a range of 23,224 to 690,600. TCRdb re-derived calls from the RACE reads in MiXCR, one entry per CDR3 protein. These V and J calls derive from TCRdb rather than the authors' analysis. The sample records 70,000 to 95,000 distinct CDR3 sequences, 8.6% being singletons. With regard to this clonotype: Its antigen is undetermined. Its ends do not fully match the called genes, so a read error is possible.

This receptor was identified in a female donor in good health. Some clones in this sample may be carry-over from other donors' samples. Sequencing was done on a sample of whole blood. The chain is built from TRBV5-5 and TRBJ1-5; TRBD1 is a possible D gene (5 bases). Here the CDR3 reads CVSSLTGTRNQPQHF. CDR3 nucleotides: TGTGTCAGCAGCTTAACCGGGACGAGAAATCAGCCCCAGCATTTT.